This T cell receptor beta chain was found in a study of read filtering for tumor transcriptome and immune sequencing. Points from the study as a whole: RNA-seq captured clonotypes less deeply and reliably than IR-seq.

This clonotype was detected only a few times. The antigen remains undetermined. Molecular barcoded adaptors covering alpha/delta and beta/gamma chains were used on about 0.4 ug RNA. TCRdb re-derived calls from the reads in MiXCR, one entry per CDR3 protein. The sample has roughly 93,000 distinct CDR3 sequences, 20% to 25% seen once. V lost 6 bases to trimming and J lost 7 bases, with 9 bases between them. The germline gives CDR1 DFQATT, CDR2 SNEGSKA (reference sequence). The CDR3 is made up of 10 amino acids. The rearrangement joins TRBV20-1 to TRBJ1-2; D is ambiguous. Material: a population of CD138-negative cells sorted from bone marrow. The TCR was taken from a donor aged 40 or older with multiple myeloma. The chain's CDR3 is CSAPDRGYTF. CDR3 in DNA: TGCAGTGCCCCGGACCGTGGCTACACCTTC.